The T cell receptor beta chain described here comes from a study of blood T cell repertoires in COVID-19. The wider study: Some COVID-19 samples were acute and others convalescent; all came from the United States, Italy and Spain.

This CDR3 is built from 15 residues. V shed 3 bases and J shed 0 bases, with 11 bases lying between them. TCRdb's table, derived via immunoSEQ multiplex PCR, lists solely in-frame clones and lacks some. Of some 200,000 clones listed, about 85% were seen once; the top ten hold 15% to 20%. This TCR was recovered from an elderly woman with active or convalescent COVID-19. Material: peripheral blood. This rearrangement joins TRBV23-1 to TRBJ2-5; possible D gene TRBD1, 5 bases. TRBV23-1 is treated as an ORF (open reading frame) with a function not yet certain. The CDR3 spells CASSHQGQYQETQYF. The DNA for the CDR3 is TGCGCCAGCAGTCACCAAGGACAATACCAAGAGACCCAGTACTTC.